The rows below give T cell receptor beta chains drawn from one sample of a study of a mutant IDH1 vaccine in newly diagnosed glioma. TCRdb keeps only in-frame clones here, not all; method: immunoSEQ multiplex PCR. The table shows roughly 51,000 clones, with about 81% occurring only once. No antigen has been assigned to these receptors. Specimen: PBMCs, collected from a glioma patient whose treatment included an IDH1 peptide vaccine. The receptors originated from a man aged 25 to 40 with glioma. Both conserved end residues are part of each CDR3. Fields, in order: V gene, D gene, clone size, J gene, CDR3 DNA, CDR3 protein. A D gene is named only where the DNA matches it firmly. The size entry is marked missing in some rows and otherwise reads once, few, many or a size class.

TRBV4-1	TRBD1	few	TRBJ1-1	TGCGCCAGCAGCCAACCACTCAGGGGGCGCACTGAAGCTTTCTTT	CASSQPLRGRTEAFF
TRBV5-1	NA	NA	TRBJ2-3	TGCGCCAGCAGCTTGGCACTACGTCGCACAGATACGCAGTATTTT	CASSLALRRTDTQYF
TRBV5-8	NA	NA	TRBJ2-5	TGTGCCAGCAGCCCCCCGGGGACGACCCAGTACTTC	CASSPPGTTQYF
TRBV6-5	NA	NA	TRBJ1-6	TGTGCCAGCAGGGACACGCCCGATAATTCACCCCTCCACTTT	CASRDTPDNSPLHF
TRBV11-2	NA	NA	TRBJ2-7	TGTGCCAGCAGCTTAAACCCGACAGGTGGCCTCCACGAGCAGTACTTC	CASSLNPTGGLHEQYF
TRBV6-1	NA	NA	TRBJ1-2	TGTGCCAGCAGATATACAGGAGTTAACTATGGCTACACCTTC	CASRYTGVNYGYTF
TRBV9	TRBD1	NA	TRBJ2-3	TGTGCCAGCAGCGTAGCCGGACAGGCAGGCGGCACAGATACGCAGTATTTT	CASSVAGQAGGTDTQYF
TRBV5-5	TRBD1	NA	TRBJ2-7	TGTGCCAGCAGCTCGGACAGGGGGCCATCCTACGAGCAGTACTTC	CASSSDRGPSYEQYF
TRBV30	NA	NA	TRBJ1-5	TGTGCCTGGAGTGTTTACACGAGCAATCAGCCCCAGCATTTT	CAWSVYTSNQPQHF
TRBV5-4	NA	NA	TRBJ2-7	TGTGCCAGCAGCCTGCGAGGGGGGGCCTACGAGCAGTACTTC	CASSLRGGAYEQYF
TRBV2	NA	NA	TRBJ2-7	TGTGCCAGCAAATACAGCTCCTACGAGCAGTACTTC	CASKYSSYEQYF
TRBV15	NA	once	TRBJ1-4	TGTGCCACCAGCCGAAGTTCACAGGGTAATGAAAAACTGTTTTTT	CATSRSSQGNEKLFF
TRBV19	NA	once	TRBJ1-2	TGTGCCAGTAGTATATCGTTAAACAGGGCGGGAGGCTACACCTTC	CASSISLNRAGGYTF